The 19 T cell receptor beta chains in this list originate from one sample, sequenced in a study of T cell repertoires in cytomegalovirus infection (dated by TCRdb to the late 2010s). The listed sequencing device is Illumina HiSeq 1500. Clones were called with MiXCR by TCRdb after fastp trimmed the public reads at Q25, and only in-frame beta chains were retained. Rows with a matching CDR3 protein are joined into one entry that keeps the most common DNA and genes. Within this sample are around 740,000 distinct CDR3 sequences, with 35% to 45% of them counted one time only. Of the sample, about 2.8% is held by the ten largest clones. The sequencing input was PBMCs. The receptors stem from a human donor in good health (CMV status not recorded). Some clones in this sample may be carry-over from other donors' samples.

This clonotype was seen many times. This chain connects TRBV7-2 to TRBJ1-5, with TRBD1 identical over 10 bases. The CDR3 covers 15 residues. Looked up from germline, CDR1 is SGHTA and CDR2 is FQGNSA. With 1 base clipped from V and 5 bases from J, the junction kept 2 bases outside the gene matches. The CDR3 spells CASSLGGTGDQPQHF. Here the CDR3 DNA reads TGTGCCAGCAGCTTAGGTGGGACAGGGGATCAGCCCCAGCATTTT. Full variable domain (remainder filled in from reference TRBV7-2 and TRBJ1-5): GAGVSQSPSNKVTEKGKDVELRCDPISGHTALYWYRQSLGQGLEFLIYFQGNSAPDKSGLPSDRFSAERTGGSVSTLTIQRTQQEDSAVYLCASSLGGTGDQPQHFGDGTRLSIL.

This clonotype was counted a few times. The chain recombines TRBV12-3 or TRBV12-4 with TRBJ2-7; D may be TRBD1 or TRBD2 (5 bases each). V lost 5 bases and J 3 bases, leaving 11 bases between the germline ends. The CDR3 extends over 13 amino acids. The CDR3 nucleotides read TGTGCCAGCAGTCGGGACGGAGACTACGAGCAGTACTTC. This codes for CASSRDGDYEQYF.

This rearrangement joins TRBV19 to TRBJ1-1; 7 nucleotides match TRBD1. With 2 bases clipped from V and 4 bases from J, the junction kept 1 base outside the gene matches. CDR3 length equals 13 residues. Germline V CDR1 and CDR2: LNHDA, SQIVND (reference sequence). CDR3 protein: CASSIRGPTEAFF. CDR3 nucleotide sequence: TGTGCCAGTAGTATAAGGGGGCCCACTGAAGCTTTCTTT.

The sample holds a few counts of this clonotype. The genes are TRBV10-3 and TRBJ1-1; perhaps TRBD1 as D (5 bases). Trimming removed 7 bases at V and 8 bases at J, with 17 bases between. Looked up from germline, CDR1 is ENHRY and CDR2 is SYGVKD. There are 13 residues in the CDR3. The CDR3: CAIKWEEEGEAFF. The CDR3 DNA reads TGTGCCATCAAATGGGAGGAAGAGGGGGAAGCTTTCTTT.

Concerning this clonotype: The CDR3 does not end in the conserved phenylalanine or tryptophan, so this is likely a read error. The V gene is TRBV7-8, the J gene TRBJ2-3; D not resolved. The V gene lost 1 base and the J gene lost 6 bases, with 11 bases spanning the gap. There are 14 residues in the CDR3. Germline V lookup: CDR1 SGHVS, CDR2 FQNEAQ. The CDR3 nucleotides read TGTGCCAGCAGCTTAGAGGGCCCCCGGGATACGCAGTATTTA. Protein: CASSLEGPRDTQYL.

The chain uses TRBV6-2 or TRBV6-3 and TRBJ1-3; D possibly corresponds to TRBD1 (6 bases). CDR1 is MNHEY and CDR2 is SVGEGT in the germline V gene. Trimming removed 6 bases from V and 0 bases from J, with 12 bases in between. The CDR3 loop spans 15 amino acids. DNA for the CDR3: TGTGCCAGCAGCACCGGACAGATCTCTGGAAACACCATATATTTT. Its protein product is CASSTGQISGNTIYF.

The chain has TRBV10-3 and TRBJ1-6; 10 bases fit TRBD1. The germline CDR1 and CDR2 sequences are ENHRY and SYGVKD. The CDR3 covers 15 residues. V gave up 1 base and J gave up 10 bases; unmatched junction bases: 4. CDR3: CAISEWGTGASPLHF. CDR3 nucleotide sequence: TGTGCCATCAGTGAGTGGGGGACAGGGGCCTCACCCCTCCACTTT.

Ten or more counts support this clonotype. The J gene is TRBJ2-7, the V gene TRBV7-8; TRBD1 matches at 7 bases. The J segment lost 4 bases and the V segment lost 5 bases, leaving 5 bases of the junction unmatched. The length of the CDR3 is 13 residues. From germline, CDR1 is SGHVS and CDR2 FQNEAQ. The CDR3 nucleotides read TGTGCCAGCAGCCCGAACAGGGGATACGAGCAGTACTTC. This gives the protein CASSPNRGYEQYF.

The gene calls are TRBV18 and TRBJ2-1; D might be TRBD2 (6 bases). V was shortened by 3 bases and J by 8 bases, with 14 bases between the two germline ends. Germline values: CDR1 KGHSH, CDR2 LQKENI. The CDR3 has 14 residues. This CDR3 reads CASSPGRDVYEQFF. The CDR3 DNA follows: TGTGCCAGCTCACCTGGGCGGGATGTGTATGAGCAGTTCTTC.

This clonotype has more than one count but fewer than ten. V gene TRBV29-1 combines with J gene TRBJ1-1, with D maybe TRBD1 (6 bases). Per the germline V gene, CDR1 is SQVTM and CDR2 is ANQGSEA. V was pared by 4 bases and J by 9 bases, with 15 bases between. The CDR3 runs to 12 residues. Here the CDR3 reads CSVGERDTKAFF. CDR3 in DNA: TGCAGCGTTGGGGAACGGGACACGAAAGCTTTCTTT.

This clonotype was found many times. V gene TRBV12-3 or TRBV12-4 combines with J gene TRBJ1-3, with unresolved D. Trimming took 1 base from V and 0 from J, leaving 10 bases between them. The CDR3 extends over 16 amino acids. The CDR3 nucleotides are TGTGCCAGCAGTTTAGGGAGCGGTTCCTCTGGAAACACCATATATTTT. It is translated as CASSLGSGSSGNTIYF.

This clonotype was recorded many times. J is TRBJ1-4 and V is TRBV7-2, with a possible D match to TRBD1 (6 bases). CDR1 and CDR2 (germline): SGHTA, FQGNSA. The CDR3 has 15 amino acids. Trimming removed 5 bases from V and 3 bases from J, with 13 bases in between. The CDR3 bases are TGTGCCAGCAGCCCCGGGGACACGGCTAATGAAAAACTGTTTTTT. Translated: CASSPGDTANEKLFF.

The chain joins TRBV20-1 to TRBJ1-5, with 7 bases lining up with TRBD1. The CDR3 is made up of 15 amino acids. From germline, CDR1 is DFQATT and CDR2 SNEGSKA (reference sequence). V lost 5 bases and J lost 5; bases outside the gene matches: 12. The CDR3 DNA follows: TGCAGTGCTGGCCAGAACAGGGGCTGGTATCAGCCCCAGCATTTT. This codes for CSAGQNRGWYQPQHF.

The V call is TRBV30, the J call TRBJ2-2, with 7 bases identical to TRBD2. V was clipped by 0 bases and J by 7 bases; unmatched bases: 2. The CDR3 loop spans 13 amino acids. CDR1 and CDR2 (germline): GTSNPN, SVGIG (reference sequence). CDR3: CAWSVGGDGELFF. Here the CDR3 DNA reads TGTGCCTGGAGTGTTGGGGGGGACGGGGAGCTGTTTTTT.

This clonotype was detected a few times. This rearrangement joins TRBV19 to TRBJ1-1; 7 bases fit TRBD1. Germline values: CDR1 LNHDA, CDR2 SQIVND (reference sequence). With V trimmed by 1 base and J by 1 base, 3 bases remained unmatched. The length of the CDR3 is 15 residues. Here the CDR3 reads CASSIGGTANTEAFF. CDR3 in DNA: TGTGCCAGTAGTATAGGAGGGACAGCGAACACTGAAGCTTTCTTT. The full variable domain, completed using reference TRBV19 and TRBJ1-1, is DGGITQSPKYLFRKEGQNVTLSCEQNLNHDAMYWYRQDPGQGLRLIYYSQIVNDFQKGDIAEGYSVSREKKESFPLTVTSAQKNPTAFYLCASSIGGTANTEAFFGQGTRLTVV.

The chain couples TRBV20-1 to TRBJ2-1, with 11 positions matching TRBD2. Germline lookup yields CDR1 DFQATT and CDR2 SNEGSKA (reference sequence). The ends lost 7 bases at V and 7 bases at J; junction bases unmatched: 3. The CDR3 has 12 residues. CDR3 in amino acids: CSEASGGNEQFF. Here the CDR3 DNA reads TGCAGTGAGGCTAGCGGGGGGAATGAGCAGTTCTTC.

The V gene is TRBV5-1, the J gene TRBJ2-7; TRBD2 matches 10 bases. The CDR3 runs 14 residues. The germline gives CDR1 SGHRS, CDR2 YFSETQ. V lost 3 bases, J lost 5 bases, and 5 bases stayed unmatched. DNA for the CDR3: TGCGCCAGCAGCTCAGCGGGAGGGCCTCACGAGCAGTACTTC. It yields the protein CASSSAGGPHEQYF.

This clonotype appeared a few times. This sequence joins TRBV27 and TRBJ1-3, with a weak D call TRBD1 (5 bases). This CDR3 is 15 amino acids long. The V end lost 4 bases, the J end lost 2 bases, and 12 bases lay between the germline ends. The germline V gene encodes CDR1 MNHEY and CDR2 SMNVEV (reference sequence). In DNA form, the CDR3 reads TGTGCCAGCAGTTCCGGGACCAGCCCTGGAAACACCATATATTTT. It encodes CASSSGTSPGNTIYF.

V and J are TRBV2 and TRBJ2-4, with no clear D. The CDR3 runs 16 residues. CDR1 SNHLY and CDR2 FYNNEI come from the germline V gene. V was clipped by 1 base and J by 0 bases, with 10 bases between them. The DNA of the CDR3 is TGTGCCAGCAGTGAAGGAGGCTTACTAGCCAAAAACATTCAGTACTTC. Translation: CASSEGGLLAKNIQYF. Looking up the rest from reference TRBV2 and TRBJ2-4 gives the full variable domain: EPEVTQTPSHQVTQMGQEVILRCVPISNHLYFYWYRQILGQKVEFLVSFYNNEISEKSEIFDDQFSVERPDGSNFTLKIRSTKLEDSAMYFCASSEGGLLAKNIQYFGAGTRLSVL.